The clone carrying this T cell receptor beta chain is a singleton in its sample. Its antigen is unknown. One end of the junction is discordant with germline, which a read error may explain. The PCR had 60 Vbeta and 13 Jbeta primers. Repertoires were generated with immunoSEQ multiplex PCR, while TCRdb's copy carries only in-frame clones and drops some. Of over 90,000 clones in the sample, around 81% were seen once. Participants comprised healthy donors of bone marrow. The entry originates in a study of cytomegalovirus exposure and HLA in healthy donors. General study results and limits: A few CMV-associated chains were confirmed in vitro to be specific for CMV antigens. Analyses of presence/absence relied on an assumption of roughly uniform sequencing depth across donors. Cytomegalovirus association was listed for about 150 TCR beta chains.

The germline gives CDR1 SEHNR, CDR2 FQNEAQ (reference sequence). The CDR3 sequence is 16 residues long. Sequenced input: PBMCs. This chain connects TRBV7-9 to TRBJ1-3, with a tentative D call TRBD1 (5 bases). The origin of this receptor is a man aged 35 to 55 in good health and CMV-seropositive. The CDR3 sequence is CSSSLQQVSAGNTIYF. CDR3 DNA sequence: TGTTCCAGCAGCTTGCAACAGGTTTCGGCTGGAAACACCATATATTTT.